The T cell receptor beta chain described here comes from a study of blood T cell repertoires in COVID-19. Across the study: The cDNA or gDNA used as material had been derived from T cells, B-cell-depleted T cells, or PBMCs.

Original handling: By means of reference gene primer amplification, nucleated cell counts were estimated. Data came from immunoSEQ multiplex PCR; TCRdb stores just in-frame clones and leaves some out. V and J calls and clone size follow that table, whereas D and trimming were derived from the DNA. The sample holds about 310,000 clones, about 87% seen once. The CDR3 is made up of 12 amino acids. From germline, CDR1 is SQVTM and CDR2 ANQGSEA. Germline trimming cut 8 bases from V and 1 base from J; bases unmatched to any gene: 4. The chain is built from TRBV29-1 and TRBJ1-1; 7 nucleotides agree with TRBD1. Source material: peripheral blood. The receptor was isolated from a woman aged 45-59 years who had recovered from COVID-19. CDR3 amino acids: CSTRQGNTEAFF. The CDR3 coding sequence is TGCAGCACAAGACAGGGGAACACTGAAGCTTTCTTT.